This T cell receptor (beta chain) was recorded in a study of blood T cell repertoires in COVID-19. In the study overall: Sites in the United States, Italy and Spain provided acute and convalescent COVID-19 samples. The cDNA or gDNA used as material had been derived from T cells, B-cell-depleted T cells, or PBMCs.

CDR3 length equals 15 residues. Germline V gene sequence: CDR1 SGHRS, CDR2 YFSETQ. Trimming took 4 bases from V and 4 from J; bases not matched to a gene: 10. Libraries were prepared by immunoSEQ multiplex PCR; TCRdb keeps only in-frame clonotypes and omits some of them. Of roughly 100,000 clones in the sample, approximately 90% were seen once. Sequencing was done on a sample of peripheral blood. The chain has TRBV5-1 and TRBJ2-5, with 7 bases matching TRBD2. This TCR derives from a middle-aged man in a cohort sampled during active COVID-19. The CDR3: CASSPGAGVRETQYF. CDR3 nucleotide sequence: TGCGCCAGCAGCCCCGGCGCGGGGGTTCGAGAGACCCAGTACTTC.